The 3 T cell receptor beta chains presented below share a single source sample, sequenced in a study of technical replicates of blood from a handful of donors. The repertoire was sequenced with immunoSEQ multiplex PCR; TCRdb's copy has only in-frame clones and lacks some. The table has 15,000 to 18,000 clones, 70% to 90% seen once; the top ten hold around an eighth. What was sequenced was PBMCs. The source of these receptors is a human donor in good health.

The rearrangement uses TRBV10-3 and TRBJ2-1; 7 nucleotides line up with TRBD2. This CDR3 comprises 16 residues. The V and J ends lost 0 bases and 7 bases, in that order; junction bases with no gene match: 9. In germline, CDR1 is ENHRY, CDR2 SYGVKD. The CDR3 spells CAISESVGGSGNEQFF. Here the CDR3 DNA reads TGTGCCATCAGTGAGTCAGTGGGCGGGAGTGGAAATGAGCAGTTCTTC.

The chain couples TRBV18 to TRBJ1-1; D unclear. Germline assignment: CDR1 KGHSH and CDR2 LQKENI. This CDR3 has 13 amino acids. V lost 4 bases, J lost 1 base, and 7 bases lay in between. The CDR3 reads CASSQGENTEAFF. In DNA, the CDR3 is TGTGCCAGCTCACAGGGAGAGAACACTGAAGCTTTCTTT.

J is TRBJ2-4 and V is TRBV19; perhaps TRBD1 as D (5 bases). Germline assignment: CDR1 LNHDA and CDR2 SQIVND (reference sequence). V lost 7 bases to trimming and J lost 10 bases, with 14 bases between them. This CDR3 region has 12 residues. CDR3 DNA sequence: TGTGCCAGTACGTCCAGGGCCGGAATTCAGTACTTC. This translates into CASTSRAGIQYF.